The TCR beta chain described here comes from a study of cytomegalovirus exposure and HLA in healthy donors. Study results and limitations: Among the sequence variants, a highly shared cluster was likely an artifact of sequencing. TCR beta chain V- and J-gene trimming was linked, in a later analysis, to a missense variant in DCLRE1C. Presence/absence results assume similar sequencing depth per donor, which may not hold.

Germline V gene lookup returns CDR1 MNHNS and CDR2 SASEGT. The CDR3 is 14 residues long. Trimming took off 5 bases at V and 2 bases at J, with 13 bases between the two ends. On this clone: The antigen remains undetermined.

PCR used 60 Vbeta primers and 13 Jbeta primers. The repertoire was sequenced with immunoSEQ multiplex PCR; TCRdb's copy has only in-frame clones and lacks some. The sample comprises some 150,000 clones, roughly 80% of which are singletons, and approximately 4% rests with the top ten. The source of this sequence is a woman in her thirties or forties in good health and CMV-seronegative. Source material: PBMCs. The chain carries TRBV6-1 and TRBJ2-7, with D possibly matching TRBD1 (5 bases). As DNA, the CDR3 is TGTGCCAGCAGTCCACAGGTCCTAACCTACGAGCAGTACTTC. It translates to CASSPQVLTYEQYF.